The rows below give T cell receptor beta chains drawn from one sample of a study of CD8+CD57+ T cells in acquired aplastic anemia. TCRdb called the reads again in MiXCR, with one record for every CDR3 protein. This sample has fewer than 200,000 distinct CDR3 sequences, with approximately 60% found just once. Sequenced material: sorted CD4+, CD8+, or CD8+CD57+ T cells (not recorded which) from PBMCs. All receptors come from a human donor in good health. CDR3s leave out the opening cysteine and the closing phenylalanine or tryptophan.

J gene: TRBJ1-1
V gene: TRBV9
CDR3 protein: ASSVEGERTEAF

J gene: TRBJ1-2
V gene: TRBV5-1
CDR3 protein: ASSEIRGVGYT

J gene: TRBJ2-3
V gene: TRBV7-3
CDR3 protein: ASSRSSGGAKDTQY

J gene: TRBJ2-7
V gene: TRBV29-1
CDR3 protein: SVLETGGNEQY

J gene: TRBJ1-3
V gene: TRBV19
CDR3 protein: ASSIGGTGEAGNTIY

J gene: TRBJ1-1
V gene: TRBV20-1
CDR3 protein: SARENTEAF

J gene: TRBJ2-3
V gene: TRBV7-9
CDR3 protein: ASSSFSGGTYTDTQY

J gene: TRBJ2-2
V gene: TRBV20-1
CDR3 protein: SAPEQGRETGELF

J gene: TRBJ1-2
V gene: TRBV24-1
CDR3 protein: ATRDEQTHGYT

J gene: TRBJ2-7
V gene: TRBV7-7
CDR3 protein: ASSLPYRGRDEQY

J gene: TRBJ2-2
V gene: TRBV13
CDR3 protein: ASSSELSGRAVGELF

J gene: TRBJ2-7
V gene: TRBV20-1
CDR3 protein: SAIRQGYEQY

J gene: TRBJ1-5
V gene: TRBV19
CDR3 protein: ASSLVLGGGSNQPQH

J gene: TRBJ2-7
V gene: TRBV20-1
CDR3 protein: SARDTFSYEQY

J gene: TRBJ2-7
V gene: TRBV20-1
CDR3 protein: SATPLQGPFYEQY

J gene: TRBJ2-1
V gene: TRBV20-1
CDR3 protein: SAYLGGGEQF

J gene: TRBJ1-6
V gene: TRBV5-1
CDR3 protein: ASSLGDNSSLH

J gene: TRBJ1-5
V gene: TRBV5-8
CDR3 protein: ASSPRQGGQPQH

J gene: TRBJ2-1
V gene: TRBV11-3
CDR3 protein: ASSLDLRTSGSYNEQF

J gene: TRBJ2-1
V gene: TRBV20-1
CDR3 protein: SATGASSYNEQF

J gene: TRBJ2-2
V gene: TRBV7-3
CDR3 protein: ASSANRNTGELF

J gene: TRBJ2-3
V gene: TRBV7-9
CDR3 protein: ASSLGGLPKTDTQY